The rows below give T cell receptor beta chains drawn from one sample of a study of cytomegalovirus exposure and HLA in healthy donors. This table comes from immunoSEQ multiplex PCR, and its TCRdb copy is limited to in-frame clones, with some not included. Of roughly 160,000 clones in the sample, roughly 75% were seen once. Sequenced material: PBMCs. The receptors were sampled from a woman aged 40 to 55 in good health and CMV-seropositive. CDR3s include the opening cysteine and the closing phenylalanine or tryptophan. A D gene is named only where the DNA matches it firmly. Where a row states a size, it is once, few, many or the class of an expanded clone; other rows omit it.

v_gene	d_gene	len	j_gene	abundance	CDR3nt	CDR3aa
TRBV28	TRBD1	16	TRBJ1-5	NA	TGTGCCAGCAGATTTGCAGGGGACAGGATTGATCAGCCCCAGCATTTT	CASRFAGDRIDQPQHF
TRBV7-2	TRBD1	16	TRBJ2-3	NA	TGTGCCAGCAGCTTAGTGGGTCCAGGGGGCCCAGATACGCAGTATTTT	CASSLVGPGGPDTQYF
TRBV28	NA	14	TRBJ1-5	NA	TGTGCCAGCAGTTCAACATCGGGGTATCAGCCCCAGCATTTT	CASSSTSGYQPQHF
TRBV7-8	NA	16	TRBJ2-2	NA	TGTGCCAGCAGCCTGAGGGCTTTCGGGGACACCGGGGAGCTGTTTTTT	CASSLRAFGDTGELFF
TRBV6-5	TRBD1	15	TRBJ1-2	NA	TGTGCCAGCACCCCCACACAGGGGAGATACTATGGCTACACCTTC	CASTPTQGRYYGYTF
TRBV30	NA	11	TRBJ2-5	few	TGTGCCTGGAGTCTTCAAGAGACCCAGTACTTC	CAWSLQETQYF
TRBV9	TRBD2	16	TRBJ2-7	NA	TGTGCCAGCAGCGTAGTGGCTAGCGGGACAACCTACGAGCAGTACTTC	CASSVVASGTTYEQYF
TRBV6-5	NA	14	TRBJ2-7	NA	TGTGCCAGCAGTTACTCGGACTCCTCCTACGAGCAGTACTTC	CASSYSDSSYEQYF
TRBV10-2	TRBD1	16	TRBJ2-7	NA	TGCGCCAGCGGAGGACAGGGGGCCGTTCTGAGGTACGAGCAGTACTTC	CASGGQGAVLRYEQYF
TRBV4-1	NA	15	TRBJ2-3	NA	TGCGCCAGCAGCCAAGATTGGGCTAGCACAGATACGCAGTATTTT	CASSQDWASTDTQYF
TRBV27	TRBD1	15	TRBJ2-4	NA	TGTGCCAGCAGATCGACAGGGTTAGCCAAAAACATTCAGTACTTC	CASRSTGLAKNIQYF
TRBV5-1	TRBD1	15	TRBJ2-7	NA	TGCGCCAGCAGCGTTTCACAGGGGGCTGGCTACGAGCAGTACTTC	CASSVSQGAGYEQYF
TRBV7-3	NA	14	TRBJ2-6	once	TGTGCCAGCAGCTTAAGAGCTGGGGCCAACGTCCTGACTTTC	CASSLRAGANVLTF
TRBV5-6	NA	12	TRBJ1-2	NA	TGTGCCAGCAGCCCTGGCCGGGGGGGCTACACCTTC	CASSPGRGGYTF
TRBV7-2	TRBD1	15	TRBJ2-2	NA	TGTGCCAGCAGCTTGGACAGGACGAACACCGGGGAGCTGTTTTTT	CASSLDRTNTGELFF
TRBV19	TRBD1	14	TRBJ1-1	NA	TGTGCCAGTAGTATGGCAGGGGGGAACACTGAAGCTTTCTTT	CASSMAGGNTEAFF
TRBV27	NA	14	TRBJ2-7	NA	TGTGCCAGCAGTTCTACGGACAATTCCTACGAGCAGTACTTC	CASSSTDNSYEQYF
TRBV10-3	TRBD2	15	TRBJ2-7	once	TGTGCCATCAGGACCGGGACTAGCGGAACCTACGAGCAGTACTTC	CAIRTGTSGTYEQYF
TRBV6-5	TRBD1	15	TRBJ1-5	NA	TGTGCCAGCAGTAGACAGGGGACTAGCAATCAGCCCCAGCATTTT	CASSRQGTSNQPQHF
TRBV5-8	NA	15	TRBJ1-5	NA	TGTGCCAGCAGCACCCGTCCGGGGGGCAATCAGCCCCAGCATTTT	CASSTRPGGNQPQHF
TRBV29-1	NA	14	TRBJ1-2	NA	TGCAGCGTTGAAGGCAGGGCACTAAATTATGGCTACACCTTC	CSVEGRALNYGYTF
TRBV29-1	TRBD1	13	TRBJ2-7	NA	TGCAGCGCTCGACAGGGTGAACCCTACGAGCAGTACTTC	CSARQGEPYEQYF
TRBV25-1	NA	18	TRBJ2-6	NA	TGTGCCAGCAGTGATTACACGGGTGGGGAGAGAGGGGCCAACGTCCTGACTTTC	CASSDYTGGERGANVLTF
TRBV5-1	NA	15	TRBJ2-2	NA	TGCGCCAGCAGCTTTGGGGGACTTGACACCGGGGAGCTGTTTTTT	CASSFGGLDTGELFF
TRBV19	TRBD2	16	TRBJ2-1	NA	TGTGCCAGTAGTTCCAATAGCGGGAGGTCCAACAATGAGCAGTTCTTC	CASSSNSGRSNNEQFF
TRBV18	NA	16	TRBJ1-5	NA	TGTGCCAGCTCACGAGAACCGGACGGGAGGGTGTGGCCCCAGCATTTT	CASSREPDGRVWPQHF
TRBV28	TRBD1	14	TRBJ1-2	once	TGTGCCAGCAGACAGACAGGGAAAGGATATGGCTACACCTTC	CASRQTGKGYGYTF
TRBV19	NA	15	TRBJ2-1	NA	TGTGCCAGTAAGGATCGCGGGCCATCCTACAATGAGCAGTTCTTC	CASKDRGPSYNEQFF
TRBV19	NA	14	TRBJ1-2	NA	TGTGCCAGTGACCACAGGGAAGGAGAAAATGGCTACACCTTC	CASDHREGENGYTF
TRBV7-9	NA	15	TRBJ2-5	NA	TGTGCCAGCAGCTCCAGACTCGGTGGATATGAGACCCAGTACTTC	CASSSRLGGYETQYF
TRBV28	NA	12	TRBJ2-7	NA	TGTGCCACCTCGGCAGGGCCCTACGAGCAGTACTTC	CATSAGPYEQYF
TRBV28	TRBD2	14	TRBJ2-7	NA	TGTGCCAGTACTAGCGGGAGGTCCGCCTACGAGCAGTACTTC	CASTSGRSAYEQYF
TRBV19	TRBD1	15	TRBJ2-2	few	TGTGCCAGTAGTCGACAGGGGAGAGATGCCGGGGAGCTGTTTTTT	CASSRQGRDAGELFF
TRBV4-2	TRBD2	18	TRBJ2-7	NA	TGTGCCAGCAGCCAAGACCCCGCGGGGACTAGCGGCTCCTACGAGCAGTACTTC	CASSQDPAGTSGSYEQYF
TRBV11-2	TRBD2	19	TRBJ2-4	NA	TGTGCCAGCAGCTTAGATCCACTAGCGGGAGGTGGGGCCAAAAACATTCAGTACTTC	CASSLDPLAGGGAKNIQYF
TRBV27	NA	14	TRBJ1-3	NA	TGTGCCAGCAGTCGGTCAGGGGCTGGAAACACCATATATTTT	CASSRSGAGNTIYF
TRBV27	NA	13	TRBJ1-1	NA	TGTGCCAGCAGCCAATCGACACTCACTGAAGCTTTCTTT	CASSQSTLTEAFF
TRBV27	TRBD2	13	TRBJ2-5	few	TGTGCCACCAGGCGGGAGCTCTGGGAGACCCAGTACTTC	CATRRELWETQYF
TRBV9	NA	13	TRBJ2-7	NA	TGTGCCAGCAGCGCCGGGAGCGTCCACGAGCAGTACTTC	CASSAGSVHEQYF
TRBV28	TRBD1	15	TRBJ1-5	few	TGTGCCACCCATTCGAGGGGGCTGGGCAATCAGCCCCAGCATTTT	CATHSRGLGNQPQHF
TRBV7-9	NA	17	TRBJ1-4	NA	TGTTCCAGCAGCTTAAGGCACAGCGGGGAAGCTAATGAAAAACTGTTTTTT	CSSSLRHSGEANEKLFF
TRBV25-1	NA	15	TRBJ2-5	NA	TGTGCCAGCGGCAAGGGGCTCGGGTTGTGGGAGACCCAGTACTTC	CASGKGLGLWETQYF
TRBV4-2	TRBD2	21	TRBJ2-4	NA	TGTGCCAGCAGCCAAGATAATGGGACTAGCGGGACCCAATTAGCCAAAAACATTCAGTACTTC	CASSQDNGTSGTQLAKNIQYF
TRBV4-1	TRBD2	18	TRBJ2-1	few	TGCGCCAGCAGCCAAGAGGGTCTAGCGGGAGGGTCCTACAATGAGCAGTTCTTC	CASSQEGLAGGSYNEQFF
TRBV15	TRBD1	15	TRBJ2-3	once	TGTGCCACCAGCAGCGCCACAGGGGGCACAGATACGCAGTATTTT	CATSSATGGTDTQYF
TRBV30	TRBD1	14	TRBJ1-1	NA	TGTGCCTGGCAAGACAGGGGGGTGAACACTGAAGCTTTCTTT	CAWQDRGVNTEAFF
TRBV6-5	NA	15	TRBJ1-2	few	TGTGCCAGCAGTGCCGGACGGGACTCTTACTATGGCTACACCTTC	CASSAGRDSYYGYTF
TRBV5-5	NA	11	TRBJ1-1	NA	TGTGCCAGCGGGGGGTACACTGAAGCTTTCTTT	CASGGYTEAFF
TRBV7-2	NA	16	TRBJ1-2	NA	TGTGCCAGCAGCTTAGGTCGCCTAACAGGGATGGGTGGCTACACCTTC	CASSLGRLTGMGGYTF
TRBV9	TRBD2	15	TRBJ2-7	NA	TGTGCCAGCAGCGGCCCGGGACTAGCGGGAGACGAGCAGTACTTC	CASSGPGLAGDEQYF
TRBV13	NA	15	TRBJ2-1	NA	TGTGCCAGCAGCTTGGAGACCTGGGGGGATGTTGAGCAGTTCTTC	CASSLETWGDVEQFF